This is a list of T cell receptor beta chains from one sample in a study of CD8 T cells in Susac syndrome. TCRdb re-derived calls from the immunoSEQ multiplex PCR reads in MiXCR, one entry per CDR3 protein. The sample lists 250,000 to 300,000 distinct CDR3 sequences; 70% to 90% were seen once. Sequencing was carried out using CD8+ T cells from PBMCs. The receptors shown here come from a human donor with multiple sclerosis. Both conserved end residues are part of each CDR3. D genes are given only for firm matches. The size of a clone is reported for some rows only, either as once, few or many, or as a class for expanded clones.

j_call d_call v_call clone_size cdr3_length cdr3_nt cdr3_aa
TRBJ2-1 NA TRBV20-1 NA 13 TGCAGTGCCTGGGGTCGTGATTCCCGTGAGCAGTTCTTC CSAWGRDSREQFF
TRBJ2-1 TRBD2 TRBV20-1 NA 19 TGCAGTGCTTTCACCGGACTAGCGGGTGGGCCGGTGGTCTACAATGAGCAGTTCTTC CSAFTGLAGGPVVYNEQFF
TRBJ2-2 NA TRBV9 NA 14 TGTGCCAGCAGCGGCCGGGAAAACACCGGGGAGCTGTTTTTT CASSGRENTGELFF
TRBJ1-4 NA TRBV4-1 NA 15 TGCGCCAGCAAAGCGGTCCGCGGGCGCGATGAAAAACTGTTTTTT CASKAVRGRDEKLFF
TRBJ2-1 TRBD1 TRBV7-9 NA 15 TGTGCCAGCAGCCGACAGGGATCGTCTGCGAATGAGCAGTTCTTC CASSRQGSSANEQFF
TRBJ2-4 NA TRBV2 NA 15 TGTGCCAGCAGTGAAGCCACGACAGCCAAAAACATTCAGTACTTC CASSEATTAKNIQYF
TRBJ2-2 NA TRBV9 NA 14 TGTGCCAGCAGCGTAGAGGCCAACACCGGGGAGCTGTTTTTT CASSVEANTGELFF
TRBJ2-3 NA TRBV7-9 NA 14 TGTGCCAGCAGCTTAGAGACCGGGACAGATACGCAGTATTTT CASSLETGTDTQYF
TRBJ1-1 NA TRBV20-1 once 14 TGCAGTGCTAGAGATACCGGATCCAACACTGAAGCTTTCTTT CSARDTGSNTEAFF
TRBJ1-4 NA TRBV27 NA 9 TGTGCCATCGGGGAAAAACTGTTTTTT CAIGEKLFF
TRBJ2-6 NA TRBV9 once 14 TGTGCCAGCAGCGGGAGCTCTGGGGCCAACGTCCTGACTTTC CASSGSSGANVLTF
TRBJ2-7 NA TRBV25-1 NA 16 TGTGCCAGCAGTGAATCCGCCTCATCGGTCAGCCACGAGCAGTACTTC CASSESASSVSHEQYF
TRBJ2-1 NA TRBV7-6 few 15 TGTGCCAGCAGCTTCCCAGGGAGCTCCTACAATGAGCAGTTCTTC CASSFPGSSYNEQFF
TRBJ2-3 TRBD2 TRBV27 NA 16 TGTGCCAGCAGGGCCCTCGGGGGGATTAGCACAGATACGCAGTATTTT CASRALGGISTDTQYF
TRBJ1-5 NA TRBV27 NA 13 TGTGCCAGCAGTAGGGGGGCCGCGGAACCCCAGCATTTT CASSRGAAEPQHF
TRBJ1-4 TRBD1 TRBV27 NA 15 TGTGCCAGCAGCGGACAGGGGATGACTAATGAAAAACTGTTTTTT CASSGQGMTNEKLFF